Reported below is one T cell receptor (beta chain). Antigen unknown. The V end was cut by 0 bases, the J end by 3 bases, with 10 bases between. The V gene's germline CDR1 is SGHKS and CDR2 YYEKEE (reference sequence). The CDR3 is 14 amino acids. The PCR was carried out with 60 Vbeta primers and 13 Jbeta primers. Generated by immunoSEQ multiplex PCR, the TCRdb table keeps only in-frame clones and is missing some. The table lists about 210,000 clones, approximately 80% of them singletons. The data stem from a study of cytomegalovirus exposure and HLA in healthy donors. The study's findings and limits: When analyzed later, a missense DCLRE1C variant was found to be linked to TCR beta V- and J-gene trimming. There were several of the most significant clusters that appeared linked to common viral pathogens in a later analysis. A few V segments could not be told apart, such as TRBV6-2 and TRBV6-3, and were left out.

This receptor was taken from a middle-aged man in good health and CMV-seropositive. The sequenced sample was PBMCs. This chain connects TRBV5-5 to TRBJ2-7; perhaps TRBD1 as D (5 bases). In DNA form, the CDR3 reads TGTGCCAGCAGCTTGGGCAGGGTCGGCTACGAGCAGTACTTC. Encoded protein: CASSLGRVGYEQYF.